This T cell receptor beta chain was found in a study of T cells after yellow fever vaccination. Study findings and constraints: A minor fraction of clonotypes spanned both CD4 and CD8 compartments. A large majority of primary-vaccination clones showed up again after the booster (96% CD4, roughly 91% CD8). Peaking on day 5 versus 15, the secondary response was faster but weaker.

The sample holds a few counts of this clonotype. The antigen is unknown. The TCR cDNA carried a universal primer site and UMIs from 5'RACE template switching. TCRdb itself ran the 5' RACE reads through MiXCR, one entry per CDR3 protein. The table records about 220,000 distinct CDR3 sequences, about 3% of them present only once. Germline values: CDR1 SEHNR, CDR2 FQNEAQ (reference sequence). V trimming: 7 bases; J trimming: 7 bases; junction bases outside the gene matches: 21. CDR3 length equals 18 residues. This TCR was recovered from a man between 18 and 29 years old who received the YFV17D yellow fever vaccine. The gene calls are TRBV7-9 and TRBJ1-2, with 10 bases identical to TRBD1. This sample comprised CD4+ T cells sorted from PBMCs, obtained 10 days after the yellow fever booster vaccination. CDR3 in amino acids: CASIPGDATGQGYSGYTF. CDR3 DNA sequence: TGTGCCAGCATCCCGGGGGACGCCACGGGACAGGGGTATTCTGGCTACACCTTC.